The clone carrying this TCR beta chain appeared a single time. This table comes from immunoSEQ multiplex PCR, and its TCRdb copy is limited to in-frame clones, with some not included. The sample holds more than 65,000 clones, under 90% seen once. The data originate from a study of T cell clones after liver transplantation. V lost 2 bases and J 3 bases, leaving 17 bases between the germline ends. The CDR3 totals 17 residues. Germline CDR1 is ENHRY and CDR2 is SYGVKD. The chain links TRBV10-3 to TRBJ1-3; TRBD1 might be the D (6 bases). This receptor was obtained from a human patient who received a liver transplant. Among the T cells, some may be from the graft donor. This sample comprised CD4+ T cells from blood, obtained 12 months after liver transplant. CDR3 DNA: TGTGCCATCAGTGAGCAAACCCAGGGGATGGTTGGAAACACCATATATTTT. It translates to CAISEQTQGMVGNTIYF.